The rows below give T cell receptor beta chains drawn from one sample of a study of blood T cell repertoires in COVID-19. Clones were sequenced by immunoSEQ multiplex PCR, and TCRdb holds only the in-frame ones, with some missing. Of around 300,000 clones in the sample, about 90% were seen once. The sequenced sample consisted of PBMCs or T cells enriched from blood (not recorded which). The receptors derive from a woman aged 30 to 39 who had recovered from COVID-19. CDR3s include the opening cysteine and the closing phenylalanine or tryptophan. The D gene is left open where the match is weak. The listing skips clone size in some rows; elsewhere it reads once, few, many or a size class.

J gene: TRBJ1-4; D gene: TRBD1; clone size: .; V gene: TRBV19; CDR3 protein: CASSRQGANEKLFF; CDR3 DNA: TGTGCCAGTAGTCGACAGGGGGCTAATGAAAAACTGTTTTTT
J gene: TRBJ2-1; D gene: .; clone size: .; V gene: TRBV19; CDR3 protein: CASSQVREQFF; CDR3 DNA: TGTGCCAGCTCACAAGTGCGGGAGCAGTTCTTC
J gene: TRBJ1-4; D gene: .; clone size: .; V gene: TRBV5-1; CDR3 protein: CASSLEGVGEKLFF; CDR3 DNA: TGCGCCAGCAGCTTGGAAGGGGTCGGTGAAAAACTGTTTTTT
J gene: TRBJ2-2; D gene: .; clone size: .; V gene: TRBV10-3; CDR3 protein: CASGSGDTGELFF; CDR3 DNA: TGTGCATCGGGTAGCGGAGATACCGGGGAGCTGTTTTTT
J gene: TRBJ2-2; D gene: TRBD1; clone size: .; V gene: TRBV18; CDR3 protein: CASSYRGNPNTGELFF; CDR3 DNA: TGTGCCAGCTCGTACAGGGGAAACCCGAACACCGGGGAGCTGTTTTTT
J gene: TRBJ1-2; D gene: .; clone size: .; V gene: TRBV7-9; CDR3 protein: CASSLVTFDYGYTF; CDR3 DNA: TGTGCCAGCAGCTTAGTGACTTTCGACTATGGCTACACCTTC
J gene: TRBJ1-6; D gene: .; clone size: .; V gene: TRBV7-2; CDR3 protein: CASSADQGIGSPLHF; CDR3 DNA: TGTGCCAGCAGCGCTGATCAGGGGATTGGATCACCCCTCCACTTT
J gene: TRBJ1-2; D gene: TRBD1; clone size: .; V gene: TRBV5-1; CDR3 protein: CASSLADRAGGYTF; CDR3 DNA: TGCGCCAGCAGCTTGGCCGACAGGGCAGGCGGCTACACCTTC
J gene: TRBJ2-1; D gene: TRBD2; clone size: .; V gene: TRBV19; CDR3 protein: CASSPRASGGVLEQFF; CDR3 DNA: TGTGCCAGTAGTCCCCGGGCTAGCGGGGGAGTATTGGAGCAGTTCTTC
J gene: TRBJ2-1; D gene: TRBD1; clone size: .; V gene: TRBV9; CDR3 protein: CASSVGQGLNNEQFF; CDR3 DNA: TGTGCCAGCAGCGTTGGACAGGGTCTTAACAATGAGCAGTTCTTC
J gene: TRBJ1-5; D gene: TRBD1; clone size: .; V gene: TRBV19; CDR3 protein: CASSIGTGNQPQHF; CDR3 DNA: TGTGCCAGTAGTATCGGGACAGGGAATCAGCCCCAGCATTTT
J gene: TRBJ1-5; D gene: .; clone size: .; V gene: TRBV6-1; CDR3 protein: CASSSQHYSNQPQHF; CDR3 DNA: TGTGCCAGCAGTTCACAGCATTATAGCAATCAGCCCCAGCATTTT
J gene: TRBJ2-7; D gene: TRBD2; clone size: .; V gene: TRBV2; CDR3 protein: CASRYSGESYEQYF; CDR3 DNA: TGTGCCAGCAGGTATAGCGGGGAGTCCTACGAGCAGTACTTC
J gene: TRBJ1-6; D gene: .; clone size: few; V gene: TRBV28; CDR3 protein: CASSSLPSRSYNSPLHF; CDR3 DNA: TGTGCCAGCAGTTCCCTCCCCAGTCGCTCCTATAATTCACCCCTCCACTTT
J gene: TRBJ1-1; D gene: .; clone size: .; V gene: TRBV7-2; CDR3 protein: CASSLELQGFTEAFF; CDR3 DNA: TGTGCCAGCAGCTTAGAGCTCCAGGGGTTCACTGAAGCTTTCTTT
J gene: TRBJ2-4; D gene: TRBD1; clone size: .; V gene: TRBV28; CDR3 protein: CASSLGPLRGRAKNIQYF; CDR3 DNA: TGTGCCAGCAGTTTAGGGCCCCTAAGGGGGCGAGCCAAAAACATTCAGTACTTC
J gene: TRBJ2-3; D gene: .; clone size: .; V gene: TRBV27; CDR3 protein: CASSSGIWDTQYF; CDR3 DNA: TGTGCCAGCAGTTCGGGGATTTGGGATACGCAGTATTTT
J gene: TRBJ1-3; D gene: TRBD1; clone size: .; V gene: TRBV19; CDR3 protein: CASSRDSAGNTIYF; CDR3 DNA: TGTGCCAGTAGTAGGGACAGCGCTGGAAACACCATATATTTT
J gene: TRBJ2-5; D gene: .; clone size: .; V gene: TRBV7-9; CDR3 protein: CASSPTGGRVETQYF; CDR3 DNA: TGTGCCAGCAGCCCTACCGGGGGACGGGTAGAGACCCAGTACTTC
J gene: TRBJ2-1; D gene: TRBD2; clone size: many; V gene: TRBV6-4; CDR3 protein: CASSETSGTYNEQFF; CDR3 DNA: TGTGCCAGCAGTGAAACTAGCGGGACCTACAATGAGCAGTTCTTC
J gene: TRBJ2-2; D gene: .; clone size: .; V gene: TRBV9; CDR3 protein: CASRTGQVTGELFF; CDR3 DNA: TGTGCCAGCAGAACTGGGCAGGTGACCGGGGAGCTGTTTTTT
J gene: TRBJ1-4; D gene: TRBD1; clone size: .; V gene: TRBV30; CDR3 protein: CACKGAGEKLFF; CDR3 DNA: TGTGCCTGTAAGGGGGCTGGGGAAAAACTGTTTTTT
J gene: TRBJ1-2; D gene: TRBD1; clone size: .; V gene: TRBV3-1/TRBV3-2; CDR3 protein: CASSQAGTGEGYTF; CDR3 DNA: TGTGCCAGCAGCCAAGCTGGGACAGGGGAAGGCTACACCTTC
J gene: TRBJ1-6; D gene: TRBD1; clone size: once; V gene: TRBV15; CDR3 protein: CATSRSTGAFDSSPLHF; CDR3 DNA: TGTGCCACCAGCAGGAGTACAGGGGCCTTTGATTCCAGCCCCCTCCACTTT
J gene: TRBJ1-2; D gene: .; clone size: .; V gene: TRBV2; CDR3 protein: CASRDGGVLGYTF; CDR3 DNA: TGTGCCAGCAGAGACGGGGGGGTGCTTGGCTACACCTTC
J gene: TRBJ2-5; D gene: TRBD1; clone size: .; V gene: TRBV5-1; CDR3 protein: CASSFDFLWDRGGEFQETQYF; CDR3 DNA: TGCGCCAGCAGCTTTGACTTTTTGTGGGACAGGGGCGGTGAATTCCAAGAGACCCAGTACTTC
J gene: TRBJ1-5; D gene: TRBD1; clone size: once; V gene: TRBV2; CDR3 protein: CASSEGDRDLGSGNQPQHF; CDR3 DNA: TGTGCCAGCAGTGAAGGGGACAGGGATCTGGGATCGGGGAATCAGCCCCAGCATTTT
J gene: TRBJ1-3; D gene: TRBD1; clone size: .; V gene: TRBV30; CDR3 protein: CAWSVGQANFNTIYF; CDR3 DNA: TGTGCCTGGAGTGTCGGACAGGCCAATTTTAACACCATATATTTT
J gene: TRBJ1-5; D gene: .; clone size: .; V gene: TRBV19; CDR3 protein: CASIGRMRDNQPQHF; CDR3 DNA: TGTGCCAGTATAGGAAGGATGCGGGACAATCAGCCCCAGCATTTT
J gene: TRBJ2-7; D gene: .; clone size: .; V gene: TRBV6-2/TRBV6-3; CDR3 protein: CASSKDYPSYEQYF; CDR3 DNA: TGTGCCAGCAGTAAGGACTACCCGTCCTACGAGCAGTACTTC